A selection of T cell receptor beta chains follows, all from one sample in a study of naive and memory T cell subsets. Using its own MiXCR run on the 5' RACE reads, TCRdb lists one record per CDR3 protein. The sample contains roughly 30,000 distinct CDR3 sequences, roughly a sixth of which appear only once. The source of these receptors is a female donor in good health. The conserved cysteine and the conserved F or W are not part of the CDR3 here.

>TRBV6-1|TRBJ2-7
ASRGGDYEQY
>TRBV20-1|TRBJ2-5
SGISGTPETQY
>TRBV20-1|TRBJ1-4
SAGPPGCNEKLF
>TRBV10-3|TRBJ2-5
AIRGNQETQY
>TRBV20-1|TRBJ1-1
SVPVQGATTEAF
>TRBV7-7|TRBJ2-7
ASSPSGTGVLDEQY
>TRBV4-2|TRBJ2-5
ASSLETDDRPQY
>TRBV20-1|TRBJ2-1
SARGRRMSYNEQF
>TRBV12-3/TRBV12-4|TRBJ2-7
ASGQGVNYEQY
>TRBV5-1|TRBJ2-1
ASSPRRDVTNEQF
>TRBV18|TRBJ1-2
ASSQIPGREVNYGYT
>TRBV2|TRBJ1-1
ASRDRTGPNTEAF
>TRBV2|TRBJ2-1
ASSDRIPYNEQF
>TRBV6-5|TRBJ1-1
ASSLDQGARREAF
>TRBV12-5|TRBJ2-5
ASGLALAGGETQY
>TRBV5-1|TRBJ2-7
ASRQGTGAYEQY
>TRBV20-1|TRBJ2-5
SASLPSGGQETQY
>TRBV4-1|TRBJ1-4
ASWTGGNEKLF
>TRBV7-2|TRBJ2-2
ASSFLTGSGELF
>TRBV20-1|TRBJ2-1
SAVRTGEFVDNEQF
>TRBV6-5|TRBJ2-1
ASYSQGREQF
>TRBV9|TRBJ2-6
ASSADTEAAGANVLT